The rows below give T cell receptor beta chains drawn from one sample of a study of immune cell composition in non-small cell lung cancer. This table comes from immunoSEQ multiplex PCR, and its TCRdb copy is limited to in-frame clones, with some not included. The sample contains some 3,100 clones, 71% of which appear only once. This sample was also put to use in a study of CD4 T cells in lung cancer.

The sequenced sample was non-adjacent lung tissue. These receptors all stem from a human donor with non-small cell lung cancer. Both conserved end residues are part of each CDR3. D genes are given only for firm matches. The size of a clone is reported for some rows only, either as once, few or many, or as a class for expanded clones.

TRBV5-8	NA	few	TRBJ1-5	CASSRLGGHDNQPQHF	TGTGCCAGCAGCCGGTTGGGGGGGCATGACAATCAGCCCCAGCATTTT
TRBV10-3	NA	once	TRBJ2-1	CAISERTPDEQFF	TGTGCCATCAGTGAGCGGACTCCGGATGAGCAGTTCTTC
TRBV7-7	TRBD2	NA	TRBJ2-1	CASSLNFGREVFF	TGTGCCAGCAGCTTAAACTTTGGGAGGGAGGTGTTCTTC
TRBV11-1	TRBD1	NA	TRBJ1-1	CASRQGARNTEAFF	TGTGCCAGTCGACAGGGGGCTCGCAACACTGAAGCTTTCTTT
TRBV2	NA	NA	TRBJ2-7	CASSADWSSYEQYF	TGTGCCAGCAGTGCCGACTGGAGCTCCTACGAGCAGTACTTC
TRBV19	NA	NA	TRBJ1-1	CASSIGRGNTEAFF	TGTGCCAGTAGTATAGGTCGAGGGAACACTGAAGCTTTCTTT
TRBV13	TRBD2	NA	TRBJ2-1	CASSIYVRTSGRGMYNEQFF	TGTGCCAGCAGCATCTACGTGAGGACTAGCGGGAGGGGAATGTACAATGAGCAGTTCTTC
TRBV29-1	NA	NA	TRBJ1-4	CSVVTAGGEKLFF	TGCAGCGTTGTAACGGCGGGGGGTGAAAAACTGTTTTTT
TRBV6-1	TRBD2	few	TRBJ2-5	CASSEGERETETQYF	TGTGCCAGCAGTGAAGGAGAGCGGGAGACTGAGACCCAGTACTTC
TRBV6-1	TRBD2	NA	TRBJ2-1	CASSDPSGRAYNEQFF	TGTGCCAGCAGTGACCCTAGCGGGAGGGCCTACAATGAGCAGTTCTTC
TRBV9	TRBD1	NA	TRBJ1-3	CASSGQTGPYTIYF	TGTGCCAGCAGCGGCCAGACAGGGCCTTACACCATATATTTT
TRBV6-1	TRBD2	NA	TRBJ2-3	CASSQTSGRPDTQYF	TGTGCCAGCAGCCAGACTAGCGGGAGACCAGATACGCAGTATTTT
TRBV7-9	NA	NA	TRBJ2-2	CASSPFSDSPTGELFF	TGTGCCAGCAGCCCATTCTCGGACTCCCCCACCGGGGAGCTGTTTTTT
TRBV7-6	NA	NA	TRBJ1-1	CASSRQSNTEAFF	TGTGCCAGCAGCAGACAGTCGAACACTGAAGCTTTCTTT
TRBV6-4	TRBD2	NA	TRBJ2-1	CASRAGELVDEQFF	TGTGCCAGCAGAGCGGGAGAGCTCGTGGATGAGCAGTTCTTC
TRBV29-1	NA	large	TRBJ2-3	CSVEDSRDTQYF	TGCAGCGTTGAGGACAGCCGGGATACGCAGTATTTT
TRBV13	NA	NA	TRBJ2-1	CASSTSRLGNNEQFF	TGTGCCAGCAGCACCTCAAGATTGGGCAACAATGAGCAGTTCTTC
TRBV6-5	NA	NA	TRBJ1-1	CASSPADGMNTEAFF	TGTGCCAGCAGTCCGGCGGACGGGATGAACACTGAAGCTTTCTTT
TRBV9	TRBD1	NA	TRBJ1-2	CASSAKQGARVGYTF	TGTGCCAGCAGCGCCAAACAGGGGGCTAGGGTTGGCTACACCTTC
TRBV4-2	TRBD2	NA	TRBJ2-7	CASSRLLGRANSGGNYEQYF	TGTGCCAGCAGCCGGTTGTTGGGACGGGCTAATAGCGGGGGCAACTACGAGCAGTACTTC
TRBV4-1	NA	NA	TRBJ1-5	CASSQGGVDQPQHF	TGCGCCAGCAGCCAAGGCGGTGTAGATCAGCCCCAGCATTTT
TRBV4-1	TRBD1	few	TRBJ1-5	CASSFGQGTEPQHF	TGCGCCAGCAGTTTCGGACAGGGAACCGAGCCCCAGCATTTT
TRBV6-1	NA	NA	TRBJ2-7	CASSESLGDSYEQYF	TGTGCCAGCAGTGAAAGTCTAGGGGATTCCTACGAGCAGTACTTC
TRBV15	NA	few	TRBJ1-3	CATSLSGNTIYF	TGTGCCACCAGCCTCTCGGGGAACACCATATATTTT
TRBV28	NA	NA	TRBJ2-7	CASSLGGAGEQYF	TGTGCCAGCAGTTTAGGAGGGGCTGGGGAGCAGTACTTC
TRBV18	TRBD1	NA	TRBJ2-7	CASSPPRDSSYEQYF	TGTGCCAGCTCGCCCCCCCGGGACAGTTCATACGAGCAGTACTTC
TRBV20-1	NA	NA	TRBJ2-3	CSAGTVPQYF	TGCAGTGCTGGGACTGTTCCGCAGTATTTT
TRBV11-2	NA	NA	TRBJ2-2	CASSLEQISTGELFF	TGTGCCAGCAGCTTAGAACAGATTTCCACCGGGGAGCTGTTTTTT
TRBV4-1	NA	NA	TRBJ1-2	CASSQDQGAFDTF	TGCGCCAGCAGCCAAGATCAGGGCGCTTTTGACACCTTC
TRBV7-9	TRBD2	NA	TRBJ2-5	CASSLRTGGQQETQYF	TGTGCCAGCAGCTTAAGAACGGGGGGGCAACAAGAGACCCAGTACTTC
TRBV7-9	TRBD2	NA	TRBJ2-1	CASSPVAGEVVNEQFF	TGTGCCAGCAGCCCAGTGGCGGGGGAGGTGGTCAATGAGCAGTTCTTC
TRBV10-2	NA	NA	TRBJ1-1	CASRLQAGTEAFF	TGCGCCAGCAGGCTACAGGCCGGCACTGAAGCTTTCTTT
TRBV9	NA	NA	TRBJ2-1	CASSVAGRVTYNEQFF	TGTGCCAGCAGCGTAGCTGGGCGCGTGACCTACAATGAGCAGTTCTTC
TRBV4-2	TRBD2	NA	TRBJ2-1	CASSQDEASGINEQFF	TGTGCCAGCAGCCAAGATGAGGCTAGCGGGATTAATGAGCAGTTCTTC
TRBV5-4	TRBD1	NA	TRBJ2-7	CASSLGRGLYEQYF	TGTGCCAGCAGCTTGGGCAGGGGGCTCTACGAGCAGTACTTC
TRBV10-2	NA	NA	TRBJ1-1	CASRYRAGTEAFF	TGCGCCAGCAGATACAGGGCTGGCACTGAAGCTTTCTTT
TRBV28	NA	NA	TRBJ1-2	CASRRDGYTF	TGTGCCAGCCGTCGTGATGGCTACACCTTC
TRBV10-2	NA	once	TRBJ2-1	CASSGRNEQFF	TGCGCCAGCAGTGGGCGGAATGAGCAGTTCTTC
TRBV7-8	NA	few	TRBJ1-5	CASSLVSQNNQPQHF	TGTGCCAGCAGCTTAGTTTCCCAGAACAATCAGCCCCAGCATTTT
TRBV28	TRBD2	NA	TRBJ2-4	CASSSGGFAKNIQYF	TGTGCCAGCAGTAGCGGGGGCTTTGCCAAAAACATTCAGTACTTC
TRBV2	TRBD1	once	TRBJ1-2	CASSDRQGAGGYTF	TGTGCCAGCAGTGACCGACAGGGGGCTGGTGGCTACACCTTC
TRBV5-8	TRBD2	NA	TRBJ2-1	CASSLIAGFSYNEQFF	TGTGCCAGCAGCTTGATAGCGGGGTTCTCCTACAATGAGCAGTTCTTC
TRBV29-1	NA	NA	TRBJ1-2	CSVDGASSVPGYTF	TGCAGCGTTGATGGGGCCTCCTCGGTACCTGGCTACACCTTC
TRBV2	TRBD2	NA	TRBJ2-7	CASSRTSENYEQYF	TGTGCCAGCAGTCGGACTAGCGAAAACTACGAGCAGTACTTC
TRBV27	NA	NA	TRBJ2-2	CASRQSSTGELFF	TGTGCCAGCCGACAATCAAGCACCGGGGAGCTGTTTTTT
TRBV28	TRBD2	NA	TRBJ2-7	CASTPPGLAGPEQYF	TGTGCCAGCACCCCCCCCGGACTAGCGGGACCCGAGCAGTACTTC
TRBV10-3	NA	NA	TRBJ1-1	CAIRGAQNTEAFF	TGTGCCATCAGAGGAGCCCAGAACACTGAAGCTTTCTTT
TRBV7-9	NA	NA	TRBJ1-1	CASSLDGTGPTEAFF	TGTGCCAGCAGCTTAGACGGAACAGGACCTACTGAAGCTTTCTTT
TRBV6-5	TRBD2	few	TRBJ2-1	CASIAGVGMVEQFF	TGTGCCAGTATAGCGGGAGTTGGAATGGTTGAGCAGTTCTTC
TRBV6-6	TRBD2	NA	TRBJ2-1	CASRSGASGRAGEQFF	TGTGCCAGCAGATCGGGGGCTAGCGGGAGGGCCGGTGAGCAGTTCTTC
TRBV28	NA	NA	TRBJ1-2	CATLWGGFYGYTF	TGTGCCACCCTTTGGGGGGGCTTCTATGGCTACACCTTC
TRBV27	NA	NA	TRBJ1-5	CASRIQGAGGQPQHF	TGTGCCAGCAGGATTCAGGGCGCGGGAGGTCAGCCCCAGCATTTT
TRBV11-3	NA	NA	TRBJ2-3	CASSLGAPDTQYF	TGTGCCAGCAGCTTAGGGGCGCCAGATACGCAGTATTTT
TRBV6-1	NA	NA	TRBJ1-2	CASSEYSNYGYTF	TGTGCCAGCAGTGAATACAGTAACTATGGCTACACCTTC
TRBV11-2	TRBD1	NA	TRBJ2-5	CASRFTGGASKETQYF	TGTGCCAGCAGGTTTACAGGGGGCGCATCGAAAGAGACCCAGTACTTC
TRBV10-3	TRBD1	NA	TRBJ2-1	CAIRLEGQGRHEQFF	TGTGCCATCAGGCTGGAGGGACAGGGGCGACATGAGCAGTTCTTC
TRBV30	TRBD1	NA	TRBJ2-1	CAYHRRQGSYNEQFF	TGTGCCTACCACCGCCGACAGGGAAGCTACAATGAGCAGTTCTTC
TRBV28	NA	NA	TRBJ1-2	CASTPAGNYGYTF	TGTGCCAGCACCCCGGCGGGGAACTATGGCTACACCTTC
TRBV30	TRBD1	NA	TRBJ1-3	CAWRKTGSNSGNTIYF	TGTGCCTGGAGGAAGACAGGGAGTAATTCTGGAAACACCATATATTTT
TRBV19	NA	NA	TRBJ2-1	CASTSLRSGLNEQFF	TGTGCCAGTACCTCCTTGAGGAGCGGGCTCAATGAGCAGTTCTTC